This TCR beta chain was identified during a study of naive and memory T cell subsets. Noted treatment: skin biopsy from PPD injection site in Mantoux-positive individual. TCR cDNA received a 3' ligated oligonucleotide that carried a UMI. Biopsied sites were PPD injections in people with a positive Mantoux test. Study conclusions and caveats: Delayed type IV hypersensitivity infiltration was taken to explain higher tuberculin-site TCR counts. TCRs were reportedly recovered from both biopsy types, mostly tuberculin test sites. TCR transcript changes with activation or differentiation may affect this RNA method.

Amplification of ligated cDNA took four PCR rounds with SP2 and nested alpha and beta constant primers. A single record per CDR3 protein comes from TCRdb applying MiXCR to the UMI-ligation and nested PCR reads. This sample has approximately 21,000 distinct CDR3 sequences; 6% occur once, and the top ten carry 6.2%. Germline lookup yields CDR1 SGHAT and CDR2 FQNNGV. Germline trimming cut 5 bases from V and 4 bases from J; bases unmatched to any gene: 7. The CDR3 is 14 amino acids. This clonotype was recorded many times. Its antigen remains unidentified. The chain uses TRBV11-2 and TRBJ1-1; TRBD1 agrees at 7 bases. This sequence originates from an adult in good health. The sample consisted of skin, taken from a tuberculin skin test site. CDR3 bases: TGTGCCAGCAGCCCAGGGCGGACAGGCACTGAAGCTTTCTTT. Its translation is CASSPGRTGTEAFF.